This T cell receptor beta chain was captured in a study of shared clonotypes between healthy human individuals (dated by TCRdb to 2019 to 2021). Regarding the complete study: The cohort included three men and a couple of women between 18 and 49 years of age. Different laboratories and diverse techniques were used to prepare libraries and sequence TCR repertoires, to increase sequencing depth and limit assay-specific biases. Blood TCR repertoires of five healthy adults were deeply sequenced to estimate repertoire size and the extent of clonotype sharing between individuals. Per donor, three plates each were used for CD4 naive and CD4 memory, two for CD8 naive, and one for CD8 memory. Per donor, leukapheresis produced somewhere between about 0.94 and 8.9 billion PBMCs.

CD8 naive samples consisted of CD45RO-negative cells that were positively selected for CCR7, yielding a CD45RA+CCR7+ population without TemRA cells. Healthy HIV-negative adults with no recently reported acute infections or vaccinations were included as donors. Only Caucasian adults living in Nashville, Tennessee, USA were represented among the donors. Blood was collected by leukapheresis, and PBMCs were isolated by Ficoll-Histopaque density gradient centrifugation and then cryopreserved in liquid nitrogen vapor phase. Analytical flow cytometry was used to check the purity and quantity of each magnetically sorted T cell population. Genomic DNA was isolated from each sorted fraction and quantified by UV absorbance on a Nanodrop 2000c. V is reduced by 6 bases and J by 6 bases, leaving a spacing of 11 bases between them. Spanning cysteine to phenylalanine, the CDR3 consists of 11 amino acids. Only the CDR3 region is kept as DNA, spanning 33 bases read in frame from base 1. Taken from the germline V gene, the CDR1 and CDR2 loops are SQVTM and ANQGSEA.

Broad study findings and their caveats: Larger estimated clonotype richness was generally found for naive subsets than for memory subsets. Only blood was sampled, and tissue TCR repertoires likely differ from those in blood. Because the study included only a small number of donors, the genetic and exposure-history diversity represented was limited. Pairwise subsampling indicated that sequencing depth was expected to affect the degree of clonotype sharing among donors. Rarefaction of sorted-subset datasets indicated incomplete sequencing despite the large sequencing depth. Sharing across several donors was observed for around 5% of naive CD4, around 3.5% of naive CD8, around 2.5% of memory CD4, and approximately 0.41% of memory CD8 clonotypes. Compared with non-shared clonotypes, the clonotypes found in all four sorted-subset donors had higher generation probabilities.

TCR CDR3 regions were amplified from genomic DNA by multiplex PCR using the deep immunoSEQ assay. Genomic DNA extracted from each cell subset was distributed evenly over all wells of several immunoSEQ 96-well plates, and each plate served as one replicate. For sorted subsets, each replicate PCR was loaded with 200 to 250 ng genomic DNA, equivalent to 30,000 to 35,000 T cell genomes. Purified libraries were quantified with a Qubit 3.0 fluorometer, sized on a Bioanalyzer 2100, and re-quantified with the KAPA Library Quantification kit. Each immunoSEQ 96-well plate was sequenced on its own single-read 150-cycle Illumina NextSeq 550 flow cell. Per the authors' processing: Because only junctional sequences without quality scores were contained in the immunoSEQ output, filtering matching that applied to full-length reads could not be performed. Sequences were annotated with PyIR, a Python wrapper for IgBLAST v1.9, and V/J genes and CDR3 were assigned using IMGT germline references. Reads were removed for weak V/J assignments (E-value above 1e-6), missing CDR3, stop codons, out-of-frame junctions, or ambiguous translated residues. V3J clonotypes were defined as sequences sharing the same inferred V gene, J gene, and CDR3 amino acid sequence. To compute the percentage overlap between repertoires, the number of shared unique clonotypes was divided by the size of the smaller repertoire. Richness of each repertoire was evaluated using RTK rarefaction, the Chao1 estimator, and Recon v2.1 estimates of unobserved clonotypes. Generation probabilities for all TCRbeta clonotypes obtained by the gDNA method from four donors were computed using OLGA. TCRdb limited this immuneACCESS table to in-frame rearrangements with V and J called. A share of clones is missing; checked studies link under half to unresolved V genes, and the rest is unexplained. V, J and clone size were drawn from that table, and D and trimming were deduced from the DNA. Recorded for this sample are around 600,000 clones; approximately 95% of them occurred a single time. The top ten hold 0.11% of the sample.

Of note for this clone: What this receptor recognizes is not known. One base away there is no much larger clone; base qualities are not given.

The source of this sequence is a woman aged 25 to 45 in good health. The specimen was naive CD8+ T cells sorted from blood. This specimen's cell subset or site label, interpreted: CD45RA+CCR7+. The chain joins TRBV29-1 to TRBJ1-1; a tentative D match to TRBD1 spans 6 bases. The nucleotides read TGCAGCGTGGCTACAGGGCCTGAAGCTTTCTTT. This codes for CSVATGPEAFF.